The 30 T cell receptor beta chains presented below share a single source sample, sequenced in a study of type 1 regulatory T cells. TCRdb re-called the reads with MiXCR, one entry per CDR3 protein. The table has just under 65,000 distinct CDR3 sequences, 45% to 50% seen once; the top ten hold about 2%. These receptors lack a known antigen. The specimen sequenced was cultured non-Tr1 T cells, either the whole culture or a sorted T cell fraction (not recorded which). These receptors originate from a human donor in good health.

The CDR3 region has the DNA TGCAGCGTTGATTGGACAGGGGTATCTGGTGGCTACACCTTC. This encodes CSVDWTGVSGGYTF. V usage is TRBV29-1 and J usage is TRBJ1-2; 9 nucleotides agree with TRBD1. This CDR3 has 14 amino acids. CDR1 is SQVTM and CDR2 is ANQGSEA in the germline V gene. The J segment lost 7 bases and the V segment lost 3 bases, leaving 9 bases of the junction unmatched.

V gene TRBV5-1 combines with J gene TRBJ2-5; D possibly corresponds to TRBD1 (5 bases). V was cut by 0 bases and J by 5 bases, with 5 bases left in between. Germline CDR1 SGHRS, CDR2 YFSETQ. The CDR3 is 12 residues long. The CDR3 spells CASSLEGETQYF. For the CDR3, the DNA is TGCGCCAGCAGCTTGGAGGGGGAGACCCAGTACTTC.

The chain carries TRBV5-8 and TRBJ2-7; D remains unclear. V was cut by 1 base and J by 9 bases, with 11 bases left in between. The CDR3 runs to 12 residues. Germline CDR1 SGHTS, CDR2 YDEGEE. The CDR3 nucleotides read TGTGCCAGCAGCTTGACAGACGAGAGGCAGTACTTC. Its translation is CASSLTDERQYF.

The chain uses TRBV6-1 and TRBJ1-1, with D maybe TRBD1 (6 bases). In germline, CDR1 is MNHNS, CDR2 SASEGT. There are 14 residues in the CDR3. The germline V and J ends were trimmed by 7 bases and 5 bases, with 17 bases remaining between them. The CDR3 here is CASTKQGGGTEAFF. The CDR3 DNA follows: TGTGCCAGCACCAAGCAGGGAGGGGGGACTGAAGCTTTCTTT.

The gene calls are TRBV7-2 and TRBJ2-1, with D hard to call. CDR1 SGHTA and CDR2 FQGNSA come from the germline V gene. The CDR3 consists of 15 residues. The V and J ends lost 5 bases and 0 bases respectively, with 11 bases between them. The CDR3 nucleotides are TGTGCCAGCAGCGCATATGATAGCTCCTACAATGAGCAGTTCTTC. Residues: CASSAYDSSYNEQFF.

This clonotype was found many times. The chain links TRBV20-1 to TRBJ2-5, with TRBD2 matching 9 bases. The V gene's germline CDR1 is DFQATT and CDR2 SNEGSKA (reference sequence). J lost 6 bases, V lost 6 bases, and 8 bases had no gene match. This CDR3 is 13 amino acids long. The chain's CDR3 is CSARGGVPQTQYF. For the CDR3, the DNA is TGCAGTGCCCGCGGGGGGGTCCCCCAGACCCAGTACTTC.

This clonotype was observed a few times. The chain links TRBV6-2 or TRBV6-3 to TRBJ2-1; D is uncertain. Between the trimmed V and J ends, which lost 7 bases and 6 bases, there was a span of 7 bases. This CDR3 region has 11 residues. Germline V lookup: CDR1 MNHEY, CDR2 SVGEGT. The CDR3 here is CASIHANEQFF. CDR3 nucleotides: TGTGCCAGCATCCACGCCAATGAGCAGTTCTTC.

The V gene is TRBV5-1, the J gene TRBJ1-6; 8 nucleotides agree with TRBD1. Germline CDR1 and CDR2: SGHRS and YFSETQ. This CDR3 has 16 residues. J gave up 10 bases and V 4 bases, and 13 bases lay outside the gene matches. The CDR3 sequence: CASSDPDRVHRSPLHF. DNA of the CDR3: TGCGCCAGCAGCGACCCGGACAGGGTTCACCGGTCACCCCTCCACTTT.

The CDR3 DNA follows: TGCAGTGCTGCGGCCGGGACGGTGAACACCGGGGAGCTGTTTTTT. It specifies CSAAAGTVNTGELFF. V usage is TRBV20-1 and J usage is TRBJ2-2; the D gene could be TRBD1 or TRBD2 (5 bases each). This CDR3 is built from 15 residues. Germline values: CDR1 DFQATT, CDR2 SNEGSKA (reference sequence). Trimming removed 5 bases at V and 1 base at J, with 14 bases between.

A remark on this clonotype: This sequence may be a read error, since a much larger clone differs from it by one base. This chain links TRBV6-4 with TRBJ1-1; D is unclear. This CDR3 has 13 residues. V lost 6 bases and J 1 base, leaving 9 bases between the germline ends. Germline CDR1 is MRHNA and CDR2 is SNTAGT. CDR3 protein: CASSLPRNTEAFF. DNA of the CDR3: TGTGCCAGCAGCTTACCCCGGAACACTGAAGCTTTCTTT.

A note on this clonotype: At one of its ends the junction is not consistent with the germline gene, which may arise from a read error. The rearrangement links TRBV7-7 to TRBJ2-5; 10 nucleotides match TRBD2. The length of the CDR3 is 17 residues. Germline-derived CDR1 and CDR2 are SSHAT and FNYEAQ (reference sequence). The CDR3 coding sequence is TGTGCTAGCAGCTCCGGATCAGCGGGGGGGCGTGGCGAGACCCAGTACTTC. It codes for CASSSGSAGGRGETQYF.

In DNA form, the CDR3 reads TGTGCCAGCTCACCACGGACAGGGGTCACAGATACGCAGTATTTT. Its protein is CASSPRTGVTDTQYF. The gene calls are TRBV18 and TRBJ2-3; 9 bases agree with TRBD1. V lost 1 base and J lost 2; bases outside the gene matches: 1. The CDR3 sequence is 15 residues long. CDR1 is KGHSH, CDR2 LQKENI, per germline.

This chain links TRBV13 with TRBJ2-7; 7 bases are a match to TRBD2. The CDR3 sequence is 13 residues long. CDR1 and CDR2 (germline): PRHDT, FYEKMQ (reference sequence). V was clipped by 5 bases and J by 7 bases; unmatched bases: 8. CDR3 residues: CASSRTRGGEQYF. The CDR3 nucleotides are TGTGCCAGCAGCCGGACTAGAGGAGGAGAGCAGTACTTC.

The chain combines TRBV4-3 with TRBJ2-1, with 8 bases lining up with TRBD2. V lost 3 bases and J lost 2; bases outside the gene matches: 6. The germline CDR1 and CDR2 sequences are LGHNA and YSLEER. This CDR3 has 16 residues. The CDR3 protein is CASSQRSGGPYNEQFF. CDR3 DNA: TGCGCCAGCAGCCAGCGCTCGGGGGGGCCCTACAATGAGCAGTTCTTC.

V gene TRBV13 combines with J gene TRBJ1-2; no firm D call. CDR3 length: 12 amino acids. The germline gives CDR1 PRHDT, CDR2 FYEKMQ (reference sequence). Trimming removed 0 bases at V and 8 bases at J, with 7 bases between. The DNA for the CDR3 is TGTGCCAGCAGCTTAGGAAATGGAGGCTACACCTTC. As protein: CASSLGNGGYTF.

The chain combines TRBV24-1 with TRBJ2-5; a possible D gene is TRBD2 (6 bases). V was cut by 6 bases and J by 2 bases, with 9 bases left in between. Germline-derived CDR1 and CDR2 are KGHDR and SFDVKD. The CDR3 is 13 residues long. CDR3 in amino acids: CATSRAGQETQYF. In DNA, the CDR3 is TGTGCCACCAGTAGAGCGGGTCAAGAGACCCAGTACTTC.

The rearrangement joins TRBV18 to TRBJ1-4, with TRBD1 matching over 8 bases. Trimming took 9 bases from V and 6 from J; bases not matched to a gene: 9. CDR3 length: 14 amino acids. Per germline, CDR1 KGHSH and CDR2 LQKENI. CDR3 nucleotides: TGTGCCAGTCACCCCAGGGGGCTTGATGAAAAACTGTTTTTT. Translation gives CASHPRGLDEKLFF.

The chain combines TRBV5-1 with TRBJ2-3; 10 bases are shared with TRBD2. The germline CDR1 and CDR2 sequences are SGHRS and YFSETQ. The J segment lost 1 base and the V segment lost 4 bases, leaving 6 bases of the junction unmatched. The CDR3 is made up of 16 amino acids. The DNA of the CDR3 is TGCGCCAGCAGCCGTGTTACTAGCGGGGGCACAGATACGCAGTATTTT. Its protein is CASSRVTSGGTDTQYF.

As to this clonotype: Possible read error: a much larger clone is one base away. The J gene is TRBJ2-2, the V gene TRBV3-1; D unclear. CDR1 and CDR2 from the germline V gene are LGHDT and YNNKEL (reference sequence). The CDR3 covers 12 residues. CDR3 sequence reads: CVSRIRTGELFF. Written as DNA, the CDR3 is TGTGTCAGCAGAATTAGGACCGGGGAGCTGTTTTTT.

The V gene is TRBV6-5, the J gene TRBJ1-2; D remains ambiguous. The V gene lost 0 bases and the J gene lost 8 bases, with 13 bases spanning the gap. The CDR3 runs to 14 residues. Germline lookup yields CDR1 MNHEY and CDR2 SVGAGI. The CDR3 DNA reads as TGTGCCAGCAGTTACTCGGACGGGCTCGGGGGCTACACCTTC. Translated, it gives CASSYSDGLGGYTF.

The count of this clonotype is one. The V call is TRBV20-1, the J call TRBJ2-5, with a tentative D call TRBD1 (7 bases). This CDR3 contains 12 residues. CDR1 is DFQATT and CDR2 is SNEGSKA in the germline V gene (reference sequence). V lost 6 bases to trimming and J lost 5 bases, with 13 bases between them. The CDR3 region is CSAKTGRETQYF. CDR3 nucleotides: TGCAGTGCCAAGACAGGGAGGGAGACCCAGTACTTC.

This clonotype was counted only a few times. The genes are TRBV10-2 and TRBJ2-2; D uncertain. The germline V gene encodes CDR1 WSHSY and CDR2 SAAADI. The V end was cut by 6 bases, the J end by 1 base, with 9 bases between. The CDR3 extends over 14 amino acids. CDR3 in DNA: TGCGCCAGCAGATCCATGCTGAACACCGGGGAGCTGTTTTTT. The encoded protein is CASRSMLNTGELFF.

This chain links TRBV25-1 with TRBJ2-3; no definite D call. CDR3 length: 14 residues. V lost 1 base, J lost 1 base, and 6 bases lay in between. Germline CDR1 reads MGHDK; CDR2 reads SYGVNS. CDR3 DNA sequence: TGTGCCAGCAGTGAATGGGTCGGCACAGATACGCAGTATTTT. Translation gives CASSEWVGTDTQYF.

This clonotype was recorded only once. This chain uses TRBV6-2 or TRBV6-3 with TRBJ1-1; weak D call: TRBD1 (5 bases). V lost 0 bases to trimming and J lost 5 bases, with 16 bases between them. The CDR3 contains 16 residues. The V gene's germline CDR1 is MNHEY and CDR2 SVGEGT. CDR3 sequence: CASSYSRAGIRTEAFF. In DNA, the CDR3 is TGTGCCAGCAGTTACTCGAGAGCAGGGATAAGGACTGAAGCTTTCTTT.

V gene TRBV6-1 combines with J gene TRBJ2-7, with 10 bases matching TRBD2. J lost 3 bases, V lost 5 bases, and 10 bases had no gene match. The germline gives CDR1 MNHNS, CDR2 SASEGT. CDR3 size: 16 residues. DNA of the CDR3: TGTGCCAGCAGTTACTCGGCTAGCGGGGGCCTCTACGAGCAGTACTTC. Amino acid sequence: CASSYSASGGLYEQYF.

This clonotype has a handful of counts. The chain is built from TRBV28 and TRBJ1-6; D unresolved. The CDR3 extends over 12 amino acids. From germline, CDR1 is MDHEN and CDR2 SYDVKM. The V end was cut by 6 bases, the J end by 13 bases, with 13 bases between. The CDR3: CASSVPRVPLHF. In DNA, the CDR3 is TGTGCCAGCAGCGTCCCCCGTGTGCCCCTCCACTTT.

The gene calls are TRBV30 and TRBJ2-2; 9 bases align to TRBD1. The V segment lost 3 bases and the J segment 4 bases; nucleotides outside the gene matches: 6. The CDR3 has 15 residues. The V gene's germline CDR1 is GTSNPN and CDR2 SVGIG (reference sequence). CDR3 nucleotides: TGTGCCTGGAGCTCCGGGACAGGGACCACCGGGGAGCTGTTTTTT. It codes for CAWSSGTGTTGELFF.

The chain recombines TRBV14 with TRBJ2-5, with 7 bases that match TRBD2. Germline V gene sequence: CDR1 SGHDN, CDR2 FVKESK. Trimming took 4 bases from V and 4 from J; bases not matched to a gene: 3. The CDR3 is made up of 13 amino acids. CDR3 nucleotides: TGTGCCAGCAGCCTGGGACTAAGAGAGACCCAGTACTTC. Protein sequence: CASSLGLRETQYF.

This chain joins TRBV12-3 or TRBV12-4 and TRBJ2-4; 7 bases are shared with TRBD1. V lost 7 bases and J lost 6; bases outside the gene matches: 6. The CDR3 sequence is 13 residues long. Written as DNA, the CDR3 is TGTGCCAGCAAAAACAGGGGTGGAAACATTCAGTACTTC. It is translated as CASKNRGGNIQYF.

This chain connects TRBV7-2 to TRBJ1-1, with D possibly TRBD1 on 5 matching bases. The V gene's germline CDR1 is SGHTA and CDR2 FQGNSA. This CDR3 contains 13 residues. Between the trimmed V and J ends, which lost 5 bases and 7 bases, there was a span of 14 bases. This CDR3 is CASSRQRAVEAFF. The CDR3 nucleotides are TGTGCCAGCAGCCGACAGAGGGCTGTTGAAGCTTTCTTT.